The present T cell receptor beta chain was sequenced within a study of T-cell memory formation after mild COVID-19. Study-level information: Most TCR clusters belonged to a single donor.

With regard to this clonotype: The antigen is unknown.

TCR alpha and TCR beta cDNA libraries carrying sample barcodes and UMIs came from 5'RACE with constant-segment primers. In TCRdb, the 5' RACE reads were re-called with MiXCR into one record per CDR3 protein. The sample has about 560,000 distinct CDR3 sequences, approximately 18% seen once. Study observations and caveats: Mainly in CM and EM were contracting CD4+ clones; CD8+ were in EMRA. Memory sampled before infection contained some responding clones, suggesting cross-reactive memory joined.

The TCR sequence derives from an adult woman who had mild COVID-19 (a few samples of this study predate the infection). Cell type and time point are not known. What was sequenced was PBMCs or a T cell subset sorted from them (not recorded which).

The CDR3 DNA reads TGCGCCAGCAGCCAAGCAAAAGGATGGTCCTACGAGCAGTACTTC. Encoded protein: CASSQAKGWSYEQYF. The V and J genes are TRBV4-3 and TRBJ2-7; D is ambiguous. The CDR3 sequence is 15 residues long. Germline V gene lookup returns CDR1 LGHNA and CDR2 YSLEER. V dropped 1 base and J dropped 1 base, with 11 bases sitting between them.